The next 27 T cell receptor beta chains were all read from a single sample in a study of blood T cell repertoires in COVID-19. Generated by immunoSEQ multiplex PCR, the TCRdb table keeps only in-frame clones and is missing some. Altogether around 25,000 clones are present, approximately 86% being singletons, with the ten largest covering approximately 5%. The sequenced sample was peripheral blood. These receptors all come from a man aged 45-65 years with active COVID-19.

The chain joins TRBV7-9 to TRBJ1-4; the D gene is possibly TRBD1 (5 bases). The germline CDR1 and CDR2 sequences are SEHNR and FQNEAQ (reference sequence). The CDR3 runs 16 residues. V lost 1 base and J 2 bases, leaving 11 bases between the germline ends. CDR3 loop: CASSLGSGMTNEKLFF. Here the CDR3 DNA reads TGTGCCAGCAGCTTAGGATCAGGGATGACTAATGAAAAACTGTTTTTT.

The chain has TRBV29-1 and TRBJ2-7; tentative D call: TRBD2 (7 bases). V was pared by 4 bases and J by 6 bases, with 13 bases between. The CDR3 has 12 residues. In germline, CDR1 is SQVTM, CDR2 ANQGSEA. DNA for the CDR3: TGCAGCGTTGTACGGGGGGCTGGCGAGCAGTACTTC. The encoded protein is CSVVRGAGEQYF.

V and J are TRBV2 and TRBJ1-1; TRBD1 aligns across 7 bases. Germline CDR1 reads SNHLY; CDR2 reads FYNNEI. The ends lost 6 bases at V and 1 base at J; junction bases unmatched: 11. The CDR3 covers 16 residues. The CDR3 DNA is TGTGCCAGCAGGTTGCTCCCGCGACAGGGGAACACTGAAGCTTTCTTT. This gives the protein CASRLLPRQGNTEAFF.

This clone was detected only a few times. The chain is built from TRBV4-2 and TRBJ2-1; 8 nucleotides match TRBD2. V lost 1 base to trimming and J lost 3 bases; unmatched junction nucleotides: 5. The CDR3 is 16 amino acids. Germline V gives CDR1 LGHNA, CDR2 YNFKEQ. Here the CDR3 reads CASSQVEAGDYNEQFF. CDR3 sequence (DNA): TGTGCCAGCAGCCAAGTAGAAGCGGGGGACTACAATGAGCAGTTCTTC.

The chain employs TRBV5-4 and TRBJ2-7; a weak D match, TRBD2 (7 bases). There are 16 residues in the CDR3. Per the germline V gene, CDR1 is SGHNT and CDR2 is YYREEE (reference sequence). V was clipped by 4 bases and J by 3 bases, with 20 bases between them. The CDR3 bases are TGTGCCAGCAGCACCATGGAAAGGGGGGGCGACTACGAGCAGTACTTC. It translates to CASSTMERGGDYEQYF.

This chain joins TRBV9 and TRBJ2-2; possible D gene TRBD2, 5 bases. Trimming pared 3 bases from V and 4 bases from J, leaving 10 bases between. Germline values: CDR1 SGDLS, CDR2 YYNGEE. The CDR3 runs to 14 residues. The chain's CDR3 is CASSEGGSTGELFF. The CDR3 nucleotides read TGTGCCAGCAGCGAGGGTGGGAGCACCGGGGAGCTGTTTTTT.

The genes are TRBV6-2 or TRBV6-3 and TRBJ1-1; the match to TRBD1 covers 8 bases. Germline V gene data show CDR1 as MNHEY and CDR2 as SVGEGT. Trimming cost V 2 bases and J 3 bases; bases outside gene matches: 2. The CDR3 totals 14 residues. CDR3 protein: CASSYGQGDTEAFF. In nucleotides, the CDR3 is TGTGCCAGCAGTTACGGACAGGGAGACACTGAAGCTTTCTTT.

The chain has TRBV11-3 and TRBJ2-5; 7 bases map to TRBD2. The CDR3 covers 16 residues. V shed 5 bases, J shed 2 bases, and the junction held 11 bases outside the gene matches. Per the germline V gene, CDR1 is SGHNT and CDR2 is YENEEA. The CDR3 DNA is TGTGCCAGCAGCGTAGGAGGGTCGGGGGGTCAAGAGACCCAGTACTTC. Residues: CASSVGGSGGQETQYF.

This clone was found a few times. The chain joins TRBV2 to TRBJ1-2; TRBD1 agrees at 12 bases. The CDR3 has 14 amino acids. The germline V gene has CDR1 SNHLY and CDR2 FYNNEI. The trim removed 4 bases at V and 8 bases at J, leaving 5 bases unmatched. CDR3 residues: CASSVGTGGLGYTF. CDR3 DNA: TGTGCCAGCAGTGTTGGGACAGGGGGCCTGGGCTACACCTTC.

This chain links TRBV6-5 with TRBJ1-1; D is possibly TRBD1 (5 bases). The CDR3 spans 13 residues. Germline V gives CDR1 MNHEY, CDR2 SVGAGI. Between the trimmed V and J ends, which lost 3 bases and 6 bases, there was a span of 11 bases. The DNA of the CDR3 is TGTGCCAGCAGTTATGAGCAGGGTTCTGAAGCTTTCTTT. This translates into CASSYEQGSEAFF.

A single count supports this clone. Other DNA sequences in this specimen translate into the identical CDR3. This chain uses TRBV28 with TRBJ1-2, with 7 bases fitting TRBD1. The CDR3 is made up of 17 amino acids. The ends lost 4 bases at V and 7 bases at J; junction bases unmatched: 18. Germline assignment: CDR1 MDHEN and CDR2 SYDVKM. CDR3 residues: CASSYGLDGQVSRGYTF. In DNA, the CDR3 is TGTGCCAGCAGTTATGGCCTAGATGGACAGGTATCTCGTGGCTACACCTTC.

The rearrangement joins TRBV2 to TRBJ2-1; possibly TRBD2 for D (7 bases). This CDR3 contains 18 residues. CDR1 SNHLY and CDR2 FYNNEI come from the germline V gene. V dropped 11 bases and J dropped 4 bases, with 30 bases sitting between them. CDR3 sequence reads: CAAPAGGGPVGPYNEQFF. The CDR3 DNA reads TGTGCCGCCCCGGCTGGGGGGGGGCCGGTGGGACCGTACAATGAGCAGTTCTTC.

CDR3 sequence reads: CASSLLRLQETQYF. In DNA, the CDR3 is TGTGCCAGCAGTTTACTAAGACTTCAAGAGACCCAGTACTTC. The chain combines TRBV2 with TRBJ2-5; no definite D call. Trimming took 5 bases from V and 2 from J, leaving 12 bases between them. The V gene's germline CDR1 is SNHLY and CDR2 FYNNEI. This CDR3 is 14 amino acids long. Full variable domain (rest looked up from reference TRBV2 and TRBJ2-5): EPEVTQTPSHQVTQMGQEVILRCVPISNHLYFYWYRQILGQKVEFLVSFYNNEISEKSEIFDDQFSVERPDGSNFTLKIRSTKLEDSAMYFCASSLLRLQETQYFGPGTRLLVL.

This clone appeared a few times. J is TRBJ1-6 and V is TRBV12-3 or TRBV12-4; the D gene is possibly TRBD1 (6 bases). CDR3 length: 13 amino acids. Trimming took off 7 bases at V and 9 bases at J, with 13 bases between the two ends. The CDR3 here is CASTIQGTSPLHF. The CDR3 region has the DNA TGTGCCAGCACTATACAGGGCACTTCACCCCTCCACTTT.

The chain is built from TRBV29-1 and TRBJ1-1; 7 bases agree with TRBD1. CDR1 is SQVTM and CDR2 is ANQGSEA in the germline V gene. The CDR3 extends over 13 amino acids. V shed 6 bases and J 1 base; nucleotides not matched to a gene: 5. The CDR3 here is CSVPQGTNTEAFF. The CDR3 nucleotides are TGCAGCGTACCACAGGGGACGAACACTGAAGCTTTCTTT.

V is TRBV23-1 and J is TRBJ1-5, with D perhaps TRBD1 (6 bases). TRBV23-1 is an ORF; its function is uncertain. The V end was cut by 6 bases, the J end by 6 bases, with 9 bases between. CDR3 length: 12 amino acids. The CDR3 reads CASSLRGQPQHF. As DNA, the CDR3 is TGCGCCAGCAGCCTCAGGGGTCAGCCCCAGCATTTT.

The V gene is TRBV7-8, the J gene TRBJ2-2, with unresolved D. The ends were cut back, 4 bases at V and 3 bases at J, with 12 bases in the middle. Germline V CDR1 and CDR2: SGHVS, FQNEAQ. The CDR3 runs 15 residues. CDR3 nucleotides: TGTGCCAGCAGCTCTGGCCAGGTAGACACCGGGGAGCTGTTTTTT. Protein product: CASSSGQVDTGELFF.

This clone was found once. The chain links TRBV28 to TRBJ1-6, with D tentatively TRBD1 (5 bases). Germline V gene data show CDR1 as MDHEN and CDR2 as SYDVKM. V dropped 6 bases and J dropped 4 bases, with 7 bases sitting between them. The CDR3 is made up of 13 amino acids. The CDR3 reads CASRRQYNSPLHF. The CDR3 DNA reads TGTGCCAGCAGACGACAGTATAATTCACCCCTCCACTTT.

This clone was observed a single time. The gene calls are TRBV11-2 and TRBJ1-3, with D hard to call. CDR3 length: 14 residues. V was cut by 2 bases and J by 4 bases, with 9 bases left in between. The V gene's germline CDR1 is SGHAT and CDR2 FQNNGV. CDR3 in amino acids: CASSLLRAGNTIYF. The CDR3 nucleotides read TGTGCCAGCAGCTTACTGAGGGCAGGAAACACCATATATTTT. The full variable domain, completed using reference TRBV11-2 and TRBJ1-3, is EAGVAQSPRYKIIEKRQSVAFWCNPISGHATLYWYQQILGQGPKLLIQFQNNGVVDDSQLPKDRFSAERLKGVDSTLKIQPAKLEDSAVYLCASSLLRAGNTIYFGEGSWLTVV.

The chain recombines TRBV11-2 with TRBJ2-7; 7 bases agree with TRBD2. Germline V gives CDR1 SGHAT, CDR2 FQNNGV. V lost 3 bases, J lost 7 bases, and 15 bases stayed unmatched. The CDR3 sequence is 16 residues long. The CDR3 DNA is TGTGCCAGCAGCTTTAACTTGTTTGCGGGAGTGGGTGAGCAGTACTTC. Translating it yields CASSFNLFAGVGEQYF.

The sample holds a few counts of this clone. J is TRBJ2-1 and V is TRBV6-2 or TRBV6-3; D is possibly TRBD2 (6 bases). Germline assignment: CDR1 MNHEY and CDR2 SVGEGT. Trimming shortened V by 0 bases and J by 9 bases, and 9 bases separated the two germline ends. The CDR3 spans 13 residues. This CDR3 is CASSYSRGGEQFF. In nucleotides, the CDR3 is TGTGCCAGCAGTTACTCGCGGGGAGGTGAGCAGTTCTTC.

The chain links TRBV7-9 to TRBJ1-1, with a weak D call TRBD1 (6 bases). The ends were cut back, 2 bases at V and 11 bases at J, with 21 bases in the middle. The CDR3 is 15 residues long. Germline-derived CDR1 and CDR2 are SEHNR and FQNEAQ (reference sequence). The CDR3 DNA sequence: TGTGCCAGCAGCTTAATGGGGGCGCCCCAAACCGGGGCTTTCTTT. This sequence encodes CASSLMGAPQTGAFF.

V and J are TRBV3-1 (or the pseudogene TRBV3-2) and TRBJ2-3; 9 bases align to TRBD2. The CDR3 loop spans 15 amino acids. With V trimmed by 5 bases and J by 4 bases, 7 bases remained unmatched. CDR1 LGHDT and CDR2 YNNKEL come from the germline V gene (reference sequence). The CDR3 sequence: CASSSGTSLPDTQYF. CDR3 nucleotides: TGTGCCAGCAGCTCCGGGACTAGCCTCCCAGATACGCAGTATTTT.

This chain links TRBV19 with TRBJ1-3; D is possibly TRBD1 (5 bases). Germline lookup yields CDR1 LNHDA and CDR2 SQIVND (reference sequence). V lost 8 bases to trimming and J lost 9 bases, with 14 bases between them. CDR3 length: 12 amino acids. CDR3 sequence (DNA): TGTGCCAGTGGGACGGGGGTCACCACCATATATTTT. Protein product: CASGTGVTTIYF.

The chain is built from TRBV15 and TRBJ1-2, with D unclear. The V gene's germline CDR1 is LNHNV and CDR2 YYDKDF (reference sequence). This CDR3 is 12 amino acids long. The V end was cut by 5 bases, the J end by 4 bases, with 8 bases between. CDR3 residues: CATSGEGYGYTF. The CDR3 DNA reads TGTGCCACCAGCGGGGAGGGCTATGGCTACACCTTC.

The rearrangement links TRBV19 to TRBJ1-2; the match to TRBD1 covers 10 bases. CDR3 length equals 14 residues. Germline CDR1 and CDR2: LNHDA and SQIVND (reference sequence). The ends lost 10 bases at V and 9 bases at J; junction bases unmatched: 14. The CDR3: CATRGQGVLWSYTF. In DNA, the CDR3 is TGTGCCACCCGTGGACAGGGGGTCTTGTGGAGCTACACCTTC.

This chain links TRBV4-2 with TRBJ1-2; TRBD1 matches 9 bases. V lost 0 bases and J lost 6; bases outside the gene matches: 8. In germline, CDR1 is LGHNA, CDR2 YNFKEQ. This CDR3 has 16 amino acids. The chain's CDR3 is CASSQDLERTGDGYTF. The CDR3 coding sequence is TGTGCCAGCAGCCAAGATCTAGAGCGGACAGGGGATGGCTACACCTTC.